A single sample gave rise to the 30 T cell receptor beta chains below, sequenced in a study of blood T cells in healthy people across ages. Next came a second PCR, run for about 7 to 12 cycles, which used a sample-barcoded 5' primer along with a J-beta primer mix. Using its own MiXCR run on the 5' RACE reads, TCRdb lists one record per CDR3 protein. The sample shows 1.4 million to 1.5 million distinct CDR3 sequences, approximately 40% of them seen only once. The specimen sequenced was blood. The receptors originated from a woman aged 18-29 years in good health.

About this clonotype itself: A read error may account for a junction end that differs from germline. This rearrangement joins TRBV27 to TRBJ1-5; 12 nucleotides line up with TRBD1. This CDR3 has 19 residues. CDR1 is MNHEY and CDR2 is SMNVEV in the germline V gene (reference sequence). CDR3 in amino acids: CAIPTRDRGREEEGQPQHF. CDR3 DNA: TGCGCCATTCCGACGCGGGACAGGGGGCGAGAGGAGGAAGGGCAGCCCCAGCATTTT.

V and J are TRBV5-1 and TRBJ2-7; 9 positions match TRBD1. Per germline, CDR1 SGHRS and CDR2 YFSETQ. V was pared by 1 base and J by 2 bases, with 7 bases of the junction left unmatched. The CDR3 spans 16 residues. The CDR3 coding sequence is TGCGCCAGCAGCTTGTCTCCGGACAGGGGAACCTACGAGCAGTACTTC. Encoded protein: CASSLSPDRGTYEQYF.

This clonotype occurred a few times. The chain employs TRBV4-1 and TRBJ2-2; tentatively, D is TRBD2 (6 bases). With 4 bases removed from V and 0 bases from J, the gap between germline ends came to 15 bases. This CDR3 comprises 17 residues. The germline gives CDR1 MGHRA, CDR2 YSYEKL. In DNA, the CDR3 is TGCGCCAGCAGCCCGGGACTGTTGTACACGAACACCGGGGAGCTGTTTTTT. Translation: CASSPGLLYTNTGELFF.

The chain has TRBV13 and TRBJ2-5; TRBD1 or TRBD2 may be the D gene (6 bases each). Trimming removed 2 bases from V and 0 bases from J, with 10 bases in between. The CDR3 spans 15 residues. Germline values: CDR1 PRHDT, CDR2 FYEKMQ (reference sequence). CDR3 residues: CASSLYGGHQETQYF. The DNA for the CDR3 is TGTGCCAGCAGCTTATACGGGGGCCACCAAGAGACCCAGTACTTC.

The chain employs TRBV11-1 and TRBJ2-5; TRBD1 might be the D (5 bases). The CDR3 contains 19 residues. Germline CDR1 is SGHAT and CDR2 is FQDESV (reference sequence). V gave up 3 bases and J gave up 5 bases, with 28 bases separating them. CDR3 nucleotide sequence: TGTGCCAGCAGCTTGAGCTGGCCCCCGGACACCCTGGATTGGGAGACCCAGTACTTC. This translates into CASSLSWPPDTLDWETQYF.

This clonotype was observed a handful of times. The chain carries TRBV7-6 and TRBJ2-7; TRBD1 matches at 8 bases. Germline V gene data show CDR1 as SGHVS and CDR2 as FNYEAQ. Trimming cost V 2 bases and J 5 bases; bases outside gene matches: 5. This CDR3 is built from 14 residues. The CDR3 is CASSLLPGGNEQYF. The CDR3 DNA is TGTGCCAGCAGCTTACTTCCAGGGGGCAACGAGCAGTACTTC. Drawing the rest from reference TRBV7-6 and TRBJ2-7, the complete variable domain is GAGVSQSPRYKVTKRGQDVALRCDPISGHVSLYWYRQALGQGPEFLTYFNYEAQQDKSGLPNDRFSAERPEGSISTLTIQRTEQRDSAMYRCASSLLPGGNEQYFGPGTRLTVT.

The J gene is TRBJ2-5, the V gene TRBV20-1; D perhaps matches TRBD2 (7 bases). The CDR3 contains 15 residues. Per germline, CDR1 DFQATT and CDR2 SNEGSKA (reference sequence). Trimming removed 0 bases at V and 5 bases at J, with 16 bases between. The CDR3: CSARDRSGGLETQYF. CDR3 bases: TGCAGTGCTAGAGACCGGTCGGGGGGCCTTGAGACCCAGTACTTC.

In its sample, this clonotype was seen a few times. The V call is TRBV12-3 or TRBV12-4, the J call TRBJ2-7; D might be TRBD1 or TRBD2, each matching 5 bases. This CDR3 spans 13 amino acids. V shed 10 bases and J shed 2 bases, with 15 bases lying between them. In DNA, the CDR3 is TGTGCCACCGGGACGGATCCTACCTACGAGCAGTACTTC. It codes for CATGTDPTYEQYF.

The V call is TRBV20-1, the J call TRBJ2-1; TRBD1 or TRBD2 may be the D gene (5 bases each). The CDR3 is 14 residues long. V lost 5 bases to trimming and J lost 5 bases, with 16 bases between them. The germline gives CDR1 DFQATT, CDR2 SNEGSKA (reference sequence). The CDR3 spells CSAGGRMKNNEQFF. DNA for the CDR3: TGCAGTGCTGGGGGACGGATGAAGAACAATGAGCAGTTCTTC.

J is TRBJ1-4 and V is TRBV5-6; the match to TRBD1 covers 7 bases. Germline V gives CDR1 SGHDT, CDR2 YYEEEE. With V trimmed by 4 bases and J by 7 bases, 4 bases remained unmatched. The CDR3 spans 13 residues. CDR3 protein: CASSDRAGEKLFF. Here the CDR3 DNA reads TGTGCCAGCAGCGACAGGGCAGGTGAAAAACTGTTTTTT.

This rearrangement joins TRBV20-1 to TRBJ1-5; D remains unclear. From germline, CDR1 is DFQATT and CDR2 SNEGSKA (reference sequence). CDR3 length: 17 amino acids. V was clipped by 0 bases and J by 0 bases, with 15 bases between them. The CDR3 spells CSARDRRSRGSNQPQHF. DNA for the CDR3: TGCAGTGCTAGAGATCGCCGTTCGCGGGGTAGCAATCAGCCCCAGCATTTT.

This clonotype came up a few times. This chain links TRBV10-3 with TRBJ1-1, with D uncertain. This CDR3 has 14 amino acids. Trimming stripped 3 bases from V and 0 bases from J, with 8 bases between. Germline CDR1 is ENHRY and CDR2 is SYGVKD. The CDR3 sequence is CAISDVSMNTEAFF. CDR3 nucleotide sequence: TGTGCCATCAGTGATGTCAGCATGAACACTGAAGCTTTCTTT.

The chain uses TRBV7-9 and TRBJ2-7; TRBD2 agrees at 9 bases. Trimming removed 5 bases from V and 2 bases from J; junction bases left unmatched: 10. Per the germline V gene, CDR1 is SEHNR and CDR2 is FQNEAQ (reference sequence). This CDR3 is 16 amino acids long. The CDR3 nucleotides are TGTGCCAGCAGCCCCGCGATAGCGGGGGACCCCTACGAGCAGTACTTC. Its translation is CASSPAIAGDPYEQYF.

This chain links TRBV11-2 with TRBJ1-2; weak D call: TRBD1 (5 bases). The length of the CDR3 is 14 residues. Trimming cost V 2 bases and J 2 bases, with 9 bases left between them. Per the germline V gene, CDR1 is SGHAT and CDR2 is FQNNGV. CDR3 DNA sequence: TGTGCCAGCAGCTTAACGGACATAAACTATGGCTACACCTTC. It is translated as CASSLTDINYGYTF.

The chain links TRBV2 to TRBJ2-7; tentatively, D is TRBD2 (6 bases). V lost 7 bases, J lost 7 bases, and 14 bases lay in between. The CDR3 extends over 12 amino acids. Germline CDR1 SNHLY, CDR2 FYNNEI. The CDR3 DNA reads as TGTGCCAGCATGGAGGGGACCCATGAGCAGTACTTC. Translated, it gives CASMEGTHEQYF.

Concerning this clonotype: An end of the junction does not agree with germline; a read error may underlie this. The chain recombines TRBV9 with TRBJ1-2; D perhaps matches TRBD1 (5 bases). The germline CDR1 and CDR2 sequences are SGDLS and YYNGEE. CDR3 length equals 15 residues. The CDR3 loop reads CASSAQREGCYGHTF. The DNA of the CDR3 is TGTGCCAGCAGCGCCCAGCGGGAGGGGTGCTATGGCCACACCTTC.

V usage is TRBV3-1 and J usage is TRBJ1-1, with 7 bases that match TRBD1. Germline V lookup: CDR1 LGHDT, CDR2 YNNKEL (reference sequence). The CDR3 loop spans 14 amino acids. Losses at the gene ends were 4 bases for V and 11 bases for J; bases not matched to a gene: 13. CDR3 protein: CASSRQTQGEGAFF. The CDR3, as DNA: TGTGCCAGCAGCCGCCAGACCCAGGGGGAAGGGGCTTTCTTT.

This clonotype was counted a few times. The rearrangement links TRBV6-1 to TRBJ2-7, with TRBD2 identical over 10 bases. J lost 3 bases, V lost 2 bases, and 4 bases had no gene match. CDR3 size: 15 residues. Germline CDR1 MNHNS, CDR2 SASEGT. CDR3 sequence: CASSEWASGGYEQYF. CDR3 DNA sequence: TGTGCCAGCAGTGAATGGGCTAGCGGGGGCTACGAGCAGTACTTC.

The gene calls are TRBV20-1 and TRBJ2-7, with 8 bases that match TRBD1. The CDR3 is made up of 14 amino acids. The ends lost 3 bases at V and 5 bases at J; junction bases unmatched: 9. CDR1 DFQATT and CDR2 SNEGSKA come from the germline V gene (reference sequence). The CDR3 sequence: CSARTRTGQNEQYF. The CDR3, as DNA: TGCAGTGCTAGGACCCGGACAGGGCAGAACGAGCAGTACTTC.

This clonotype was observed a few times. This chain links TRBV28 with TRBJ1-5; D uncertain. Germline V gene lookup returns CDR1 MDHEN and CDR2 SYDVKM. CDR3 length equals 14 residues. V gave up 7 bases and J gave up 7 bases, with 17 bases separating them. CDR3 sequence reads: CASIWAAQGQPQHF. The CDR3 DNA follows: TGTGCCAGCATTTGGGCAGCCCAAGGGCAGCCCCAGCATTTT.

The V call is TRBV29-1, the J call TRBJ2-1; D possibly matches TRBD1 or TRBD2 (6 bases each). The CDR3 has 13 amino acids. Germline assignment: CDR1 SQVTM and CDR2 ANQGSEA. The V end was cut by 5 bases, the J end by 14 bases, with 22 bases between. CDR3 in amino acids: CSVTGVGGPGEFF. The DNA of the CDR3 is TGCAGCGTTACGGGAGTTGGGGGTCCAGGGGAGTTCTTC.

CDR3 in amino acids: CASRKDPMIGYEQYF. The DNA of the CDR3 is TGTGCCAGCAGAAAGGACCCCATGATCGGATACGAGCAGTACTTC. The chain joins TRBV6-5 to TRBJ2-7, with D uncertain. The length of the CDR3 is 15 residues. CDR1 is MNHEY, CDR2 SVGAGI, per germline. The V end was cut by 6 bases, the J end by 4 bases, with 19 bases between.

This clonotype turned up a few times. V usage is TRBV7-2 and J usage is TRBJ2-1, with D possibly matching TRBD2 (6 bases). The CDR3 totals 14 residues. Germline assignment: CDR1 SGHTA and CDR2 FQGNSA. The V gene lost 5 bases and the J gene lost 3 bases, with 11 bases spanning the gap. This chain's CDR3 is CASSHAGLYNEQFF. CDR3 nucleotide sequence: TGTGCCAGCAGCCATGCGGGACTCTACAATGAGCAGTTCTTC.

CDR3 sequence reads: CASSSGQGADEQFF. The CDR3 DNA reads as TGTGCCAGCAGCTCAGGACAGGGGGCAGATGAGCAGTTCTTC. The J gene is TRBJ2-1, the V gene TRBV7-9; 11 nucleotides line up with TRBD1. V trimming: 4 bases; J trimming: 8 bases; junction bases outside the gene matches: 4. Germline lookup yields CDR1 SEHNR and CDR2 FQNEAQ (reference sequence). The CDR3 length is 14 residues.

CDR3 bases: TGCGCCAGCAGCTTGTCAAGGGGCTCGGACGAGCAGTACTTC. This gives the protein CASSLSRGSDEQYF. The chain employs TRBV5-1 and TRBJ2-7; tentative D call: TRBD1 (5 bases). The germline V and J ends were trimmed by 1 base and 5 bases, with 13 bases remaining between them. The CDR3 extends over 14 amino acids. Germline CDR1 is SGHRS and CDR2 is YFSETQ. Combining the CDR3 with reference TRBV5-1 and TRBJ2-7 gives the whole variable domain KAGVTQTPRYLIKTRGQQVTLSCSPISGHRSVSWYQQTPGQGLQFLFEYFSETQRNKGNFPGRFSGRQFSNSRSEMNVSTLELGDSALYLCASSLSRGSDEQYFGPGTRLTVT.

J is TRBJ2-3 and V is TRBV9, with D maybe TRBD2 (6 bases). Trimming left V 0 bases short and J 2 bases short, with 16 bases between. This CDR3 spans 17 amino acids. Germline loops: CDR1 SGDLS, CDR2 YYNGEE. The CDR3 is CASSVGGAGPSTDTQYF. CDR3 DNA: TGTGCCAGCAGCGTAGGTGGAGCGGGTCCCTCCACAGATACGCAGTATTTT.

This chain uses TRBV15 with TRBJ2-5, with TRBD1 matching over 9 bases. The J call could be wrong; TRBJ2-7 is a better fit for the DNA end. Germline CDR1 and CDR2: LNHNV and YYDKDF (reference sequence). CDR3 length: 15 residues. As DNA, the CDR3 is TGTGCCACCAGCACGGGGGACAGGGACACCTACGAGCAGTACTTC. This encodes CATSTGDRDTYEQYF.

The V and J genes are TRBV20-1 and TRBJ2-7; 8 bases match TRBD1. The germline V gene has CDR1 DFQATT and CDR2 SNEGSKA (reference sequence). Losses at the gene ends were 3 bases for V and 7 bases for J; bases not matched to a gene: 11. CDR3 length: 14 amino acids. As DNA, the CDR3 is TGCAGTGCTAGTTTGAGGACAGGGCACAATGAGCAGTACTTC. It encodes CSASLRTGHNEQYF.

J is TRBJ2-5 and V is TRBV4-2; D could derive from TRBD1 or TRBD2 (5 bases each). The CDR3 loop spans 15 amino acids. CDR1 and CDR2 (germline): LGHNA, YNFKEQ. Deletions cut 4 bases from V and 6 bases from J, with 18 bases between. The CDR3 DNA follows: TGTGCCAGCAGCCCCTCCCATTTTGGGGGACAGACCCAGTACTTC. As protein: CASSPSHFGGQTQYF.

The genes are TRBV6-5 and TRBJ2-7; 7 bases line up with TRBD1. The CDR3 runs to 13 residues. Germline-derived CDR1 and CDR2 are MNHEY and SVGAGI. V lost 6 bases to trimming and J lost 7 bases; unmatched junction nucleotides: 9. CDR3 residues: CASRRQGIDEQYF. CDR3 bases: TGTGCCAGCAGGCGACAGGGTATAGATGAGCAGTACTTC.